What follows is one TCR beta chain and its context. The sample is drawn from a study of blood T cell repertoires in COVID-19. Study in general: The cDNA or gDNA used as material had been derived from T cells, B-cell-depleted T cells, or PBMCs.

Germline V gene data show CDR1 as SGDLS and CDR2 as YYNGEE. V lost 4 bases and J lost 5; bases outside the gene matches: 7. This CDR3 spans 14 amino acids. Methods used by the authors: Estimates of nucleated cell counts were drawn from the amplification of reference gene primers. TCRdb's table, derived via immunoSEQ multiplex PCR, lists solely in-frame clones and lacks some. V and J calls plus clone size are reproduced from that table; the DNA served to infer D and trimming. The data contain nearly 350,000 clones, about 86% of them singletons. The rearrangement uses TRBV9 and TRBJ2-7; TRBD2 aligns across 9 bases. What was sequenced was peripheral blood. The sequence was obtained from a man between 25 and 39 years old with active or convalescent COVID-19. CDR3 loop: CASSPSGRWDEQYF. In nucleotides, the CDR3 is TGTGCCAGCAGCCCAAGCGGGAGGTGGGACGAGCAGTACTTC.